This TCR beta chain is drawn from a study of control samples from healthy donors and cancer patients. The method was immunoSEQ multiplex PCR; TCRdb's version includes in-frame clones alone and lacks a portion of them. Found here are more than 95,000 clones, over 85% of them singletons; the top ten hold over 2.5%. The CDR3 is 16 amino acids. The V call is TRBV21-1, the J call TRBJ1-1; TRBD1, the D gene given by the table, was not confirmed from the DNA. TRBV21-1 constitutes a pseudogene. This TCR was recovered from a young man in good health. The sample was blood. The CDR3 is CASSADSRRMNTEAFF. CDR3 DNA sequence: TGTGCCAGCAGCGCTGACAGCAGGAGAATGAACACTGAAGCTTTCTTT.